This T cell receptor beta chain emerged from a study of blood T cells in healthy people across ages. General observations from the study: Unsorted PBMCs ruled out conclusive naive versus antigen-experienced comparison. Researchers deemed the diversity estimates from one million T cells underestimates.

A sample-barcoded 5' primer and a J-beta primer mix were used in a second PCR of roughly 7 to 11 cycles. A single record per CDR3 protein comes from TCRdb applying MiXCR to the 5' RACE reads. This table has about 700,000 distinct CDR3 sequences, 32% appearing once. This clonotype was counted at least ten times. The antigen remains unidentified. This TCR derives from a woman over 75 in good health. Source material: blood.

The CDR3 nucleotides are TGCAGCGTTGAAGATCCGGCCTCCTACGAGCAGTACTTC. It specifies CSVEDPASYEQYF. The gene calls are TRBV29-1 and TRBJ2-7, with D unclear. Trimming stripped 0 bases from V and 0 bases from J, with 6 bases between. The CDR3 covers 13 residues. CDR1 and CDR2 from the germline V gene are SQVTM and ANQGSEA.